This T cell receptor (beta chain) was sequenced during a study of cytomegalovirus exposure and HLA in healthy donors. For the study at large: As released early, the data held about 85 million unique TCRs from HLA-typed donors.

Use of 60 Vbeta and 13 Jbeta primers characterized the PCR. In the original processing: An analysis performed later counted about 80 million unique TCR beta chains (roughly 11 million of them shared). Method: immunoSEQ multiplex PCR; TCRdb's copy keeps in-frame clones and lacks some. V and J calls and clone size follow that table, whereas D and trimming were derived from the DNA. The sample holds hundreds of thousands of clones, almost 80% seen once. Study conclusions and caveats: The majority of TCR sequences were rare, yet some public TCRs appeared in many donors.

The J segment lost 5 bases and the V segment lost 5 bases, leaving 6 bases of the junction unmatched. The CDR3 runs 14 residues. Germline lookup yields CDR1 MNHNS and CDR2 SASEGT. For this clone: The antigen remains unidentified.

Sequenced sample: PBMCs. This receptor was identified in a male donor in good health and CMV-seronegative. This chain uses TRBV6-1 with TRBJ2-7, with 10 bases that match TRBD1. The CDR3 nucleotides are TGTGCCAGCAGTCCGACAGGGGGCTTCAACGAGCAGTACTTC. This sequence encodes CASSPTGGFNEQYF.